This TCR beta chain came from a study of OX40 agonist ivuxolimab in advanced cancers. Study as a whole: Patients were dosed intravenously with ivuxolimab at 0.01 to 10 mg/kg every 2 weeks.

With 0 bases removed from V and 12 bases from J, the gap between germline ends came to 26 bases. The CDR3 runs to 18 residues. Germline CDR1 MGHRA, CDR2 YSYEKL. The repertoire was sequenced with immunoSEQ multiplex PCR; TCRdb's copy has only in-frame clones and lacks some. This repertoire shows tens of thousands of clones, around 84% found once; its top ten account for approximately 7%. The V gene is TRBV4-1, the J gene TRBJ1-4, with D possibly TRBD1 on 5 matching bases. This specimen consisted of CD4+ or CD8+ T cells sorted from blood, obtained in a trial of the OX40 agonist ivuxolimab. This clonotype was obtained from an adult with an advanced solid tumor such as melanoma, head and neck, liver or kidney cancer. Here the CDR3 reads CASSQDASGGIRDRELFF. DNA of the CDR3: TGCGCCAGCAGCCAAGACGCGTCTGGGGGGATCAGGGATAGAGAACTGTTTTTT.